One sample yielded the 4 T cell receptor beta chains listed below, sequenced in a study of blood T cell repertoires in COVID-19. Sequenced by immunoSEQ multiplex PCR; TCRdb stores in-frame clones only, minus some. Among approximately 250,000 clones listed, approximately 88% were seen once. The sample consisted of PBMCs or T cells enriched from blood (not recorded which). Receptors were obtained from a woman in her forties with acute COVID-19.

This clone appeared a single time. The chain is built from TRBV10-1 and TRBJ1-5; D gene unclear. The CDR3 has 13 amino acids. Germline values: CDR1 WNHNN, CDR2 SYGVQD (reference sequence). Trimming removed 5 bases from V and 5 bases from J, with 10 bases in between. The CDR3, as DNA: TGCGCCAGCAGTCCACACGGAGATCAGCCCCAGCATTTT. This codes for CASSPHGDQPQHF.

This clone has only a few counts. V usage is TRBV23-1 and J usage is TRBJ1-5, with 7 bases lining up with TRBD1. TRBV23-1 is reported as an ORF; its role is uncertain. J lost 0 bases, V lost 2 bases, and 4 bases had no gene match. The CDR3 extends over 16 amino acids. CDR3 sequence: CASSQDRANSNQPQHF. The CDR3, as DNA: TGCGCCAGCAGTCAAGACAGGGCTAATAGCAATCAGCCCCAGCATTTT.

The gene calls are TRBV7-2 and TRBJ2-3, with D possibly matching TRBD2 (6 bases). The CDR3 contains 14 residues. Germline-derived CDR1 and CDR2 are SGHTA and FQGNSA. V was pared by 3 bases and J by 6 bases, with 13 bases between. The CDR3: CASSLQGLFDTQYF. Here the CDR3 DNA reads TGTGCCAGCAGCTTGCAGGGACTCTTCGATACGCAGTATTTT.

This clone occurred once. V is TRBV4-3 and J is TRBJ2-5, with D possibly matching TRBD1 (6 bases). The CDR3 runs to 15 residues. V was clipped by 1 base and J by 3 bases, with 12 bases between them. In germline, CDR1 is LGHNA, CDR2 YSLEER. CDR3 nucleotide sequence: TGCGCCAGCAGCCAAGGAACAGGGACGGAAGAGACCCAGTACTTC. It is translated as CASSQGTGTEETQYF.